This note documents a single TCR beta chain sequence. The antigen remains unidentified. Other DNA sequences in the sample encode the same CDR3. This CDR3 is built from 11 residues. Germline values: CDR1 DFQATT, CDR2 SNEGSKA (reference sequence). Trimming stripped 4 bases from V and 5 bases from J, with 8 bases between. Primers for the PCR totalled 60 Vbeta and 13 Jbeta. Data came from immunoSEQ multiplex PCR; TCRdb stores just in-frame clones and leaves some out. Here the sample spans 150,000 to 200,000 clones, roughly four fifths being singletons. The record originates from a study of cytomegalovirus exposure and HLA in healthy donors. Study-level information: Roughly 180 million T cells yielded approximately 100 million unique TCR beta sequences, as an earlier analysis found.

General observations from the study: Confirmation in vitro established that three CMV-associated chains were specific for CMV antigens. According to an earlier analysis, most TCR beta V segments yielded productive rearrangements about 90% or about 30% of the time.

The TCR comes from a young man in good health and CMV-seronegative. The sequencing sample was made of PBMCs. The chain carries TRBV20-1 and TRBJ1-1, with no clear D. In DNA form, the CDR3 reads TGCAGTGCTATACGGGTGACTGAAGCTTTCTTT. This codes for CSAIRVTEAFF.